This T cell receptor (beta chain) was retrieved from a study of T cells in localized non-small cell lung cancer. Broader study findings: Uninvolved adjacent lung had higher T cell clonality than tumor and all other tissues. Heterogeneity remains possible because sequencing was limited to only one tumor region. Longer overall survival accompanied higher blood T cell density. Appearance in adjacent lung was seen for a median around 55 of the top 100 tumor clones.

The germline V gene encodes CDR1 SGHRS and CDR2 YFSETQ. Trimming took 2 bases from V and 4 from J, leaving 12 bases between them. This CDR3 region has 15 residues. Sequencing was performed with immunoSEQ multiplex PCR; in TCRdb, only in-frame clones are kept and a portion is missing. The table includes around 35,000 clones, 93% detected once. About this clone: The antigen is undetermined.

The input for sequencing was peripheral blood, taken before any cancer treatment. This chain connects TRBV5-1 to TRBJ1-4, with a weak D call TRBD1 (5 bases). The receptor was isolated from a female donor over 55 with stage I lung adenocarcinoma. CDR3: CASSLGTVDNEKLFF. In DNA form, the CDR3 reads TGCGCCAGCAGCTTAGGGACGGTCGATAATGAAAAACTGTTTTTT.